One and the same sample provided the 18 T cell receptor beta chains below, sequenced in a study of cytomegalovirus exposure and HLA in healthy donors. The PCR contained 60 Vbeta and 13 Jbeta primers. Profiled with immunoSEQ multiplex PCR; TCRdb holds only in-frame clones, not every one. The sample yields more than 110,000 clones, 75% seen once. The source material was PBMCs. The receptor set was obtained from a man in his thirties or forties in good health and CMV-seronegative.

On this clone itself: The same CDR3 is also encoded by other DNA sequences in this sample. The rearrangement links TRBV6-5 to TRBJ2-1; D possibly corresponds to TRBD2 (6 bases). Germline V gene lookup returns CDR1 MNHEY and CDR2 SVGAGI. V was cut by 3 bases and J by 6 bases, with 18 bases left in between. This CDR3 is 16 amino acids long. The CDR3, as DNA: TGTGCCAGCAGTTATAAAGACGGGCGGGGTACCAATGAGCAGTTCTTC. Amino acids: CASSYKDGRGTNEQFF.

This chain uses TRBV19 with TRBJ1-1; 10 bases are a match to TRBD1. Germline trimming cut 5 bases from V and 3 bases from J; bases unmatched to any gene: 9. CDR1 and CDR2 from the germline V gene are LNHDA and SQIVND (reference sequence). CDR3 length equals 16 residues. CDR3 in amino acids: CASSPWTGGFDTEAFF. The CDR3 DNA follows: TGTGCCAGTAGTCCATGGACAGGGGGGTTTGACACTGAAGCTTTCTTT.

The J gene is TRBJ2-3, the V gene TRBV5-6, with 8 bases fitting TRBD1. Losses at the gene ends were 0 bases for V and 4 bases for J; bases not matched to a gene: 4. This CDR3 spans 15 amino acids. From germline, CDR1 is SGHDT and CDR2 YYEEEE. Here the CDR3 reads CASSLALDRADTQYF. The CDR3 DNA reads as TGTGCCAGCAGCTTGGCCTTGGACAGGGCAGATACGCAGTATTTT.

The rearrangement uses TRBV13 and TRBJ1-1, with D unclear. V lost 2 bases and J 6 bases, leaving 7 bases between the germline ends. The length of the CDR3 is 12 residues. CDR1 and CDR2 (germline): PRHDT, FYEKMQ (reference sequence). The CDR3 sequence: CASSLRRPEAFF. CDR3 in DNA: TGTGCCAGCAGCTTACGCAGGCCTGAAGCTTTCTTT.

CDR3 in DNA: TGTGCCAGCAGTTTATCAGGGGGCAGTCGGAACGAGCAGTACTTC. It translates to CASSLSGGSRNEQYF. The V call is TRBV28, the J call TRBJ2-7; 8 positions match TRBD1. This CDR3 has 15 residues. CDR1 is MDHEN and CDR2 is SYDVKM in the germline V gene. V lost 1 base to trimming and J lost 5 bases; unmatched junction nucleotides: 7.

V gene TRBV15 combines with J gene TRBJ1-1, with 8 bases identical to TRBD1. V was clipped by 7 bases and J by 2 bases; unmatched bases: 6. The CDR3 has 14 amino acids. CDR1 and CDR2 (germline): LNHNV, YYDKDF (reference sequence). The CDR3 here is CATTHRGLNTEAFF. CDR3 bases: TGTGCCACCACCCACAGGGGGTTAAACACTGAAGCTTTCTTT.

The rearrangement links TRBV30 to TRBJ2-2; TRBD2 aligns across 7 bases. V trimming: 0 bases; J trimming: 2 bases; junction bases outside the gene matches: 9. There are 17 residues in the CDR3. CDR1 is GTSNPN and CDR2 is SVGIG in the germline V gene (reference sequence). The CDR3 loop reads CAWSVRGVRGNTGELFF. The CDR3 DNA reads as TGTGCCTGGAGTGTACGGGGGGTGAGGGGCAACACCGGGGAGCTGTTTTTT.

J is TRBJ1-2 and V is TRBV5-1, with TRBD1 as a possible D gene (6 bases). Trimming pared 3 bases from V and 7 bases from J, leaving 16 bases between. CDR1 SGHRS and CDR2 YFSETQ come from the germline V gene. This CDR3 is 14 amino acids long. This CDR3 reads CASSWAGGLSGYTF. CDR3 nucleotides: TGCGCCAGCAGCTGGGCTGGGGGCTTGAGTGGCTACACCTTC.

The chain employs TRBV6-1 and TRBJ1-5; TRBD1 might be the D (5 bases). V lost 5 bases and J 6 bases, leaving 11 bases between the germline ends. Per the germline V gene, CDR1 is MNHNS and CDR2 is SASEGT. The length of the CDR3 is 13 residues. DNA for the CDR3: TGTGCCAGCAGTACGGGGGGGGGTCAGCCCCAGCATTTT. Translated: CASSTGGGQPQHF.

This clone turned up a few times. The CDR3 sequence: CASSYTGGRGEKLFF. In DNA, the CDR3 is TGTGCCAGCAGCTATACAGGGGGAAGAGGTGAAAAACTGTTTTTT. The rearrangement joins TRBV7-3 to TRBJ1-4; TRBD1 matches at 8 bases. The CDR3 is made up of 15 amino acids. V was pared by 4 bases and J by 7 bases, with 8 bases of the junction left unmatched. CDR1 is SGHTA and CDR2 is FQGTGA in the germline V gene.

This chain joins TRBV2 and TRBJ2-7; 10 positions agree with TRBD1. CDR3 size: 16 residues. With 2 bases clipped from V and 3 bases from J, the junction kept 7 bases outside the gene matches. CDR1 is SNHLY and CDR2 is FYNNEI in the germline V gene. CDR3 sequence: CASSERGGTGVYEQYF. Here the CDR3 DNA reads TGTGCCAGCAGTGAAAGAGGAGGGACAGGGGTCTACGAGCAGTACTTC.

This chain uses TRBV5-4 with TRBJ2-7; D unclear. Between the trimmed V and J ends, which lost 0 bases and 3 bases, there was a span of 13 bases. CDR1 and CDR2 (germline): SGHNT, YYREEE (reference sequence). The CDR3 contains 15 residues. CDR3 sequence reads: CASSLGGSRVYEQYF. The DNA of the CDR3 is TGTGCCAGCAGCTTGGGAGGCAGCCGCGTCTACGAGCAGTACTTC.

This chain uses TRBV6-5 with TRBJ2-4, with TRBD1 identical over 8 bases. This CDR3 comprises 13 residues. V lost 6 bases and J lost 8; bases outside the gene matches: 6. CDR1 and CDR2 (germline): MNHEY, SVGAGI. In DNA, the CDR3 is TGTGCCAGCAGCCCCGGGACAGGACACATTCAGTACTTC. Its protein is CASSPGTGHIQYF.

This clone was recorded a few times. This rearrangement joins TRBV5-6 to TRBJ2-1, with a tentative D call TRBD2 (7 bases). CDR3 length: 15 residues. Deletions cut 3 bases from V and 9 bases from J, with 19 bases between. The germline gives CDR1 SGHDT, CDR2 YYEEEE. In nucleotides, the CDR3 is TGTGCCAGCAGCTGGGGGTCCGGGGGGCTAGGTGAGCAGTTCTTC. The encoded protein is CASSWGSGGLGEQFF.

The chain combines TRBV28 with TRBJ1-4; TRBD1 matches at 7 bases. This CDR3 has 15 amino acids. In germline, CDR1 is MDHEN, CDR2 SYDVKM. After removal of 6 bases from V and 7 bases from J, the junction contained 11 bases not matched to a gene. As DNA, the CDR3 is TGTGCCAGCAGCCGATCAGGGGGAAGAGGTGAAAAACTGTTTTTT. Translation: CASSRSGGRGEKLFF.

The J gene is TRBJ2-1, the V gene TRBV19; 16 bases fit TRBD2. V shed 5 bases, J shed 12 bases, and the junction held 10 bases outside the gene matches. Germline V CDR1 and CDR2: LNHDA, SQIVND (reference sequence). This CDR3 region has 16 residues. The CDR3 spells CASSPRGLAGGPGQFF. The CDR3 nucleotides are TGTGCCAGTAGTCCGAGGGGACTAGCGGGGGGGCCGGGGCAGTTCTTC.

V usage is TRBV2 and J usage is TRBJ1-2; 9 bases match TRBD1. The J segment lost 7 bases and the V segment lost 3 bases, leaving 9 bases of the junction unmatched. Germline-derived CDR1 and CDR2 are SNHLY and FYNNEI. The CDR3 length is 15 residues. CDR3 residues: CASSELRDRVVGYTF. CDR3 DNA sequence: TGTGCCAGCAGTGAGCTCCGGGACAGGGTGGTTGGCTACACCTTC.

The CDR3 reads CASRSGTSGTGELFF. CDR3 DNA sequence: TGTGCCAGCAGATCCGGGACTAGCGGAACCGGGGAGCTGTTTTTT. J is TRBJ2-2 and V is TRBV27; the match to TRBD2 covers 11 bases. Germline assignment: CDR1 MNHEY and CDR2 SMNVEV (reference sequence). This CDR3 is 15 amino acids long. The V segment lost 6 bases and the J segment 5 bases; nucleotides outside the gene matches: 5.